This is a list of T cell receptor beta chains from one sample in a study of response to subunit inactivated influenza vaccine. MiXCR, applied by TCRdb to the RT-PCR reads, yields one record per CDR3 protein. The sample includes about 800,000 distinct CDR3 sequences, 21% of them seen just once. This specimen consisted of PBMCs from blood, obtained 4 to 6 days after vaccination. The source of these receptors is a man between 45 and 60 years old who received an inactivated influenza vaccine. CDR3s include the opening cysteine and the closing phenylalanine or tryptophan.

j_call v_call cdr3_aa
TRBJ2-5 TRBV29-1 CGVRRGTAQETQYF
TRBJ1-1 TRBV20-1 CSATGQGAAEAFF
TRBJ2-1 TRBV28 CASKRQGAYNEQFF
TRBJ1-1 TRBV28 CASRWTENTEAFF
TRBJ2-1 TRBV12-3/TRBV12-4 CASSLQASLASKQFF
TRBJ2-7 TRBV5-1 CASSLRGPSGYEQYF
TRBJ2-5 TRBV5-1 CASSTRTGGNVAQETQYF
TRBJ1-5 TRBV7-8 CASSLAAVHSNQPQHF
TRBJ2-3 TRBV5-1 CASSLSLAGTDTQYF
TRBJ2-1 TRBV29-1 CSVNDLNEQFF
TRBJ2-1 TRBV12-2 CASRVDASKDNEQFF
TRBJ2-7 TRBV11-2 CASSSYRDFLSYEQYF
TRBJ2-3 TRBV7-9 CASSSRGGRTDTQYF
TRBJ2-1 TRBV25-1 CASRPNPGTGNYNEQFF
TRBJ2-2 TRBV29-1 CSVEGAGGNTGELFF
TRBJ2-3 TRBV6-5 CASSYTSSGTGDTQYF
TRBJ2-7 TRBV7-9 CASSPGGRLTMYEQYF